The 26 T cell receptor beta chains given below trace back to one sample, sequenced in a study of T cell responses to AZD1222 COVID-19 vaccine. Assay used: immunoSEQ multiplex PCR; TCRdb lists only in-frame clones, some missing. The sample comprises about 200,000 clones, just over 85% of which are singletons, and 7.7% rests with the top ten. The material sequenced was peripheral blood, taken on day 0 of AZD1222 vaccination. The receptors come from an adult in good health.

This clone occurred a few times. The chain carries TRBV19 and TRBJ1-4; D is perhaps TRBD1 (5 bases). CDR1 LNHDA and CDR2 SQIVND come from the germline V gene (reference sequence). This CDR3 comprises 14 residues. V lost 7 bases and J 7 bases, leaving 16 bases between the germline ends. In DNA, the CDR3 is TGTGCCAGTAATCGGCAGGGAGGGATTGAAAAACTGTTTTTT. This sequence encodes CASNRQGGIEKLFF.

CDR3 loop: CASSIEETQYF. The CDR3 DNA is TGTGCCAGTAGTATAGAAGAGACCCAGTACTTC. The V gene is TRBV19, the J gene TRBJ2-5; D gene uncertain. Trimming left V 0 bases short and J 4 bases short, with 0 bases between. Germline loops: CDR1 LNHDA, CDR2 SQIVND (reference sequence). This CDR3 spans 11 amino acids.

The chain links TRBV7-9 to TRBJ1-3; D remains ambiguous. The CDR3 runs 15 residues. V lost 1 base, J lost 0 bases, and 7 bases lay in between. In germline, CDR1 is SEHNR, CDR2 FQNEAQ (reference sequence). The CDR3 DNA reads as TGTGCCAGCAGCTTAGGGGAGGCCTCTGGAAACACCATATATTTT. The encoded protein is CASSLGEASGNTIYF.

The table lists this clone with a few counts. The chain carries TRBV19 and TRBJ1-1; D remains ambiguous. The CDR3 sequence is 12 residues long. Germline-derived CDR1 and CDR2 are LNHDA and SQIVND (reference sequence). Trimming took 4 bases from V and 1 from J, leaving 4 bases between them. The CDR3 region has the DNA TGTGCCAGTAGTAGACAGAACACTGAAGCTTTCTTT. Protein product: CASSRQNTEAFF.

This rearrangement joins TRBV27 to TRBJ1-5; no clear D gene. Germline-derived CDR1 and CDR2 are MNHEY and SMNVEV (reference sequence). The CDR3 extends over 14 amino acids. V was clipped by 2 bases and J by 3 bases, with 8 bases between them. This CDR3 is CASSLEAYNQPQHF. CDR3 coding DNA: TGTGCCAGCAGTTTAGAGGCATACAATCAGCCCCAGCATTTT.

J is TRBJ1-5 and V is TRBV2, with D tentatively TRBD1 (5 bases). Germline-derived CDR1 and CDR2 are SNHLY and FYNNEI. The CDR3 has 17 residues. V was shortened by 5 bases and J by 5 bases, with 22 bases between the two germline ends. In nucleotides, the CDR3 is TGTGCCAGCAGTTTCTGGAAAGGGACTGGGGGAGATCAGCCCCAGCATTTT. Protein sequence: CASSFWKGTGGDQPQHF. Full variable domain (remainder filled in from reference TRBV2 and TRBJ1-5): EPEVTQTPSHQVTQMGQEVILRCVPISNHLYFYWYRQILGQKVEFLVSFYNNEISEKSEIFDDQFSVERPDGSNFTLKIRSTKLEDSAMYFCASSFWKGTGGDQPQHFGDGTRLSIL.

The CDR3 nucleotides read TGTGCCAGCAGCGAGGGACTAGCGGGGGGAGAGACCCAGTACTTC. Translation: CASSEGLAGGETQYF. The V call is TRBV7-7, the J call TRBJ2-5, with 15 positions matching TRBD2. After removal of 5 bases from V and 4 bases from J, the junction contained 2 bases not matched to a gene. This CDR3 region has 15 residues. Germline V gene sequence: CDR1 SSHAT, CDR2 FNYEAQ (reference sequence).

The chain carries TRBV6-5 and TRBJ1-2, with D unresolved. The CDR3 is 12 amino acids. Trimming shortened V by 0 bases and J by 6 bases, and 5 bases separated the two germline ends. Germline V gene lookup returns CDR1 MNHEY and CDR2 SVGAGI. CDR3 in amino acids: CASSYSGDGYTF. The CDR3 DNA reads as TGTGCCAGCAGTTACTCTGGGGATGGCTACACCTTC.

The CDR3 DNA reads as TGTGCCAGCAGCTTGGAGGTAGGGGGGAGCACTGAAGCTTTCTTT. It codes for CASSLEVGGSTEAFF. This chain connects TRBV5-6 to TRBJ1-1, with D tentatively TRBD1 (6 bases). Trimming cost V 0 bases and J 4 bases, with 13 bases left between them. Germline V gene lookup returns CDR1 SGHDT and CDR2 YYEEEE. This CDR3 region has 15 residues. The full variable domain, in which reference TRBV5-6 and TRBJ1-1 provide the parts outside the CDR3, is DAGVTQSPTHLIKTRGQQVTLRCSPKSGHDTVSWYQQALGQGPQFIFQYYEEEERQRGNFPDRFSGHQFPNYSSELNVNALLLGDSALYLCASSLEVGGSTEAFFGQGTRLTVV.

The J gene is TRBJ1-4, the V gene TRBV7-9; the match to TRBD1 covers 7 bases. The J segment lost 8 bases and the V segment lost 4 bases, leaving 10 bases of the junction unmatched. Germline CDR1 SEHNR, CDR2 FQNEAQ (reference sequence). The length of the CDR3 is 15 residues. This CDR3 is CASSSPGQRYEKLFF. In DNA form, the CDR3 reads TGTGCCAGCAGCTCCCCGGGACAGCGCTACGAAAAACTGTTTTTT.

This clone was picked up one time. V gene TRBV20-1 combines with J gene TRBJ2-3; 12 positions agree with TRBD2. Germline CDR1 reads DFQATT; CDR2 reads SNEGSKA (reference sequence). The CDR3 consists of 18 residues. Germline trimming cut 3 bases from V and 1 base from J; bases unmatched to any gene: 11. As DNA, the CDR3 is TGCAGTGCTAGTCACCCTAGCGGGGGGGCATATGGCACAGATACGCAGTATTTT. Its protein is CSASHPSGGAYGTDTQYF.

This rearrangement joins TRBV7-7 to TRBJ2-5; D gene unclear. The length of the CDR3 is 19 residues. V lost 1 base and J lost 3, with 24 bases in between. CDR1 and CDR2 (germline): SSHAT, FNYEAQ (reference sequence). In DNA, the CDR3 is TGTGCCAGCAGCTTAGGCCCCCCGGCGCAGCCGAAAACCGAAGAGACCCAGTACTTC. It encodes CASSLGPPAQPKTEETQYF. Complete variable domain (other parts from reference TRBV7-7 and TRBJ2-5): GAGVSQSPRYKVTKRGQDVTLRCDPISSHATLYWYQQALGQGPEFLTYFNYEAQPDKSGLPSDRFSAERPEGSISTLTIQRTEQRDSAMYRCASSLGPPAQPKTEETQYFGPGTRLLVL.

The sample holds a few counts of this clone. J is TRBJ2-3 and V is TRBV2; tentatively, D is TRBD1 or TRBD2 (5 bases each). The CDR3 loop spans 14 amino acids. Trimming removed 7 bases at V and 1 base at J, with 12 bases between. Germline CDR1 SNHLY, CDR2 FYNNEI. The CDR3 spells CASIQGAGTDTQYF. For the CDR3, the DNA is TGTGCCAGCATTCAGGGAGCGGGCACAGATACGCAGTATTTT.

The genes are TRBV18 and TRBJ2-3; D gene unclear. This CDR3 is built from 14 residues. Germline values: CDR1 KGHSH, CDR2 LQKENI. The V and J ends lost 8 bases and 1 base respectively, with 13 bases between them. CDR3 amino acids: CASAVRPGTDTQYF. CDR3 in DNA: TGTGCCAGCGCTGTCCGCCCAGGCACAGATACGCAGTATTTT.

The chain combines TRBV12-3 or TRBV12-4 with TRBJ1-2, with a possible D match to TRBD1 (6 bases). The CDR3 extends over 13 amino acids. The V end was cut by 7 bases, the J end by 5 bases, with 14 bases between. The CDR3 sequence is CASTEDRAYGYTF. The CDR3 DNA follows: TGTGCCAGCACGGAGGACAGAGCTTATGGCTACACCTTC.

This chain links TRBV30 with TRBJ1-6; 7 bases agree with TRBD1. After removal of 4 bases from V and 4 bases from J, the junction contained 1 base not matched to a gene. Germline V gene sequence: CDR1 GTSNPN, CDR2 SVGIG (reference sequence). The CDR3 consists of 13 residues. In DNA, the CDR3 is TGTGCCTGGACAGGGGGTTATAATTCACCCCTCCACTTT. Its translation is CAWTGGYNSPLHF.

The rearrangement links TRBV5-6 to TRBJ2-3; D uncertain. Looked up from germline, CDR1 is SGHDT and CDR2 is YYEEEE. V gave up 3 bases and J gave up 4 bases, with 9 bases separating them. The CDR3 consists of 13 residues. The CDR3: CASSSPRADTQYF. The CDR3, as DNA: TGTGCCAGCAGCTCCCCAAGGGCAGATACGCAGTATTTT.

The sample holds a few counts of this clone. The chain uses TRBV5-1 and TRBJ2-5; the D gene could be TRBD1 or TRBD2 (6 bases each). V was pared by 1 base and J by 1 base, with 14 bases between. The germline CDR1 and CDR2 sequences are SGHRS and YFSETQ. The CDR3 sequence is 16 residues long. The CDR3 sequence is CASSLTAQGGQETQYF. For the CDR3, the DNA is TGCGCCAGCAGCTTGACAGCACAGGGAGGCCAAGAGACCCAGTACTTC.

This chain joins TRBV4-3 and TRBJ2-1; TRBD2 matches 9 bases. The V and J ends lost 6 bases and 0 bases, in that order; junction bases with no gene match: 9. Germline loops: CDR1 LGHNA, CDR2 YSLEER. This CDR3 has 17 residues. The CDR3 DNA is TGCGCCAGCAGTCAACAGCGGGGGGAGAGCTCCTACAATGAGCAGTTCTTC. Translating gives CASSQQRGESSYNEQFF.

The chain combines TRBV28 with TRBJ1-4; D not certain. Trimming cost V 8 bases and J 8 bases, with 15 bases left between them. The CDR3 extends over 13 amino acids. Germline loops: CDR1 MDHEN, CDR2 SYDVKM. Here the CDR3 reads CASRDTGREKLFF. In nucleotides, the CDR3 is TGTGCCAGCCGAGACACTGGTCGGGAAAAACTGTTTTTT.

CDR3 amino acids: CASSRTRGGRTGELFF. In DNA, the CDR3 is TGTGCCAGCAGCCGGACGAGGGGGGGACGGACCGGGGAGCTGTTTTTT. The chain recombines TRBV5-4 with TRBJ2-2, with a weak D call TRBD2 (7 bases). Germline V gene data show CDR1 as SGHNT and CDR2 as YYREEE (reference sequence). V lost 4 bases and J lost 5, with 18 bases in between. The CDR3 runs to 16 residues.

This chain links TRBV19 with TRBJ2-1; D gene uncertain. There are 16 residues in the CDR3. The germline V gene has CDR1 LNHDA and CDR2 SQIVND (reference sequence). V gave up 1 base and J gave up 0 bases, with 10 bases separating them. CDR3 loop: CASSIARLSSYNEQFF. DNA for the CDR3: TGTGCCAGTAGTATAGCACGACTGAGCTCCTACAATGAGCAGTTCTTC.

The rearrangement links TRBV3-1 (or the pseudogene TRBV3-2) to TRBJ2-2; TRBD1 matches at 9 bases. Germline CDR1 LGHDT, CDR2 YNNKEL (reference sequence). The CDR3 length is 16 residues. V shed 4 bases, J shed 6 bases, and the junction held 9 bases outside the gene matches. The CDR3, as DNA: TGTGCCAGCAGCCGGAGGGACAGGGAGACGGCCGGGGAGCTGTTTTTT. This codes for CASSRRDRETAGELFF.

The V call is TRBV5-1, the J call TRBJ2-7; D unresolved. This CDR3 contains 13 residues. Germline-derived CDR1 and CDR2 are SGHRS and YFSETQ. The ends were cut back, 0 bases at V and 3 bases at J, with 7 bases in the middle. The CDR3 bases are TGCGCCAGCAGCTTGGGCCATTACTACGAGCAGTACTTC. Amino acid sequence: CASSLGHYYEQYF.

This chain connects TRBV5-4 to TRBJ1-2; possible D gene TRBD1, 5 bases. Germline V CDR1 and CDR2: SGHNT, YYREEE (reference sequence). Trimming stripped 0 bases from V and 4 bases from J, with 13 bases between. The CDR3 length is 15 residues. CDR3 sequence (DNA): TGTGCCAGCAGCTTGGTCAATAGGGGTAGCTATGGCTACACCTTC. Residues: CASSLVNRGSYGYTF.

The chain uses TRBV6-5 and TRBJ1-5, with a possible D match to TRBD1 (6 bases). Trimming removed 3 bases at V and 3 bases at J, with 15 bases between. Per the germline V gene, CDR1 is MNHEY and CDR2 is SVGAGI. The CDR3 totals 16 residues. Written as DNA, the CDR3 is TGTGCCAGCAGTTATCGGTCAGTGGGGGCCAATCAGCCCCAGCATTTT. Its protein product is CASSYRSVGANQPQHF.